This entry concerns a single TCR beta chain. Sequencing of TCRB used Survey level resolution. Libraries were prepared by immunoSEQ multiplex PCR; TCRdb keeps only in-frame clonotypes and omits some of them. The table has 650 to 850 clones, over 60% seen once. The data belong to a study of follicular helper T cells after annual influenza vaccination. Study in general: Sampling occurred days 0, 7 and 28 after each influenza vaccination.

Described time point: 2015-2016 season, pre-vaccination. Donors with HIV/AIDS, active malignancy, immunomodulators or active illness were excluded. Sorted cTfh were non-naive CD4+CXCR5+PD-1+, either ICOS+CD38+ or ICOS-CD38-. This CDR3 comprises 15 residues. Germline V CDR1 and CDR2: SNHLY, FYNNEI. Between the trimmed V and J ends, which lost 6 bases and 7 bases, there was a span of 21 bases. The genes are TRBV2 and TRBJ2-5; a weak D match, TRBD1 (6 bases). This receptor was identified in an adult who received the influenza vaccine. The sequencing here drew on CXCR5+ CD38+ circulating T follicular helper cells from blood, taken on the day of influenza vaccination. Subset meaning: circulating Tfh, non-naive CD4+CXCR5+PD-1+ (ICOS+CD38+ or ICOS-CD38-). The chain's CDR3 is CASRELDSPRSTQYF. CDR3 in DNA: TGTGCCAGCAGAGAATTGGACAGTCCAAGGTCGACCCAGTACTTC.